This T cell receptor (beta chain) was captured by sequencing in a study of neurological immune-mediated disorders. Broader study findings: TCR clonal expansion peaked in HTLV-1-associated myelopathy patients and was lowest in multiple sclerosis patients.

Time point noted: longitudinal time-point 2. Using its own MiXCR run on the 5' RACE reads, TCRdb lists one record per CDR3 protein. The table shows fewer than 70,000 distinct CDR3 sequences, with roughly 10% occurring only once. CDR1 MDHEN and CDR2 SYDVKM come from the germline V gene. The CDR3 contains 17 residues. Unmatched junction bases numbered 6, after V lost 6 bases and J lost 0 bases. This clonotype was picked up many times. Antigen specificity is unknown. The sequencing input was PBMCs. V and J are TRBV28 and TRBJ2-2; TRBD2 agrees at 11 bases. The source of this sequence is a man aged 25 to 40 in good health. CDR3 sequence reads: CASRPLGLAANTGELFF. DNA of the CDR3: TGTGCCAGCAGACCCCTGGGACTAGCGGCGAACACCGGGGAGCTGTTTTTT.